The 11 T cell receptor beta chains listed next were all sequenced from one sample in a study of blood T cells in healthy people across ages. Combining a sample-barcoded 5' primer with a J-beta primer mix, a second PCR ran for about 6 to 11 cycles. TCRdb re-analysed the 5' RACE reads in MiXCR, keeping a single row per CDR3 protein. The data show hundreds of thousands of distinct CDR3 sequences, roughly 58% seen once. Sequenced input: blood. Source of these receptors: a man between 60 and 70 years old in good health.

This clonotype turned up a few times. The chain combines TRBV7-2 with TRBJ2-5, with D possibly being TRBD2 (5 bases). The end of the DNA fits TRBJ2-7 better, so the J call may be wrong. CDR1 and CDR2 (germline): SGHTA, FQGNSA. The CDR3 is 14 amino acids. The CDR3, as DNA: TGTGCCAGCAGCTTATCGTGGCGGGCCTACGAGCAGTACTTC. Translating gives CASSLSWRAYEQYF.

This chain links TRBV7-2 with TRBJ2-4; TRBD2 aligns across 12 bases. The ends lost 8 bases at V and 6 bases at J; junction bases unmatched: 8. The CDR3 sequence is 15 residues long. Per the germline V gene, CDR1 is SGHTA and CDR2 is FQGNSA. CDR3 coding DNA: TGTGCCAGCGCTCGGACTAGCGGGGCTATAAACATTCAGTACTTC. Translation: CASARTSGAINIQYF.

The sample holds a few counts of this clonotype. The chain recombines TRBV20-1 with TRBJ1-2, with 7 bases fitting TRBD1. This CDR3 spans 13 amino acids. The V and J ends lost 1 base and 7 bases, in that order; junction bases with no gene match: 6. Germline values: CDR1 DFQATT, CDR2 SNEGSKA (reference sequence). Here the CDR3 reads CSARGQGFGGYTF. CDR3 sequence (DNA): TGCAGTGCTAGAGGACAGGGCTTTGGTGGCTACACCTTC.

This clonotype was seen a handful of times. The V gene is TRBV20-1, the J gene TRBJ2-1; possible D gene TRBD1, 5 bases. The CDR3 is 12 residues long. Germline values: CDR1 DFQATT, CDR2 SNEGSKA (reference sequence). With 3 bases removed from V and 7 bases from J, the gap between germline ends came to 10 bases. CDR3 nucleotides: TGCAGTGCTAGTTCCAGGGAAAATGAGCAGTTCTTC. Its translation is CSASSRENEQFF.

The V and J genes are TRBV12-3 or TRBV12-4 and TRBJ2-7; 12 positions agree with TRBD2. This CDR3 is built from 15 residues. Trimming removed 3 bases from V and 4 bases from J; junction bases left unmatched: 4. The CDR3, as DNA: TGTGCCAGCAGTTTTCGACTAGCGGGGGAGTACGAGCAGTACTTC. It translates to CASSFRLAGEYEQYF.

This chain joins TRBV6-1 and TRBJ2-5; 8 positions agree with TRBD1. With V trimmed by 7 bases and J by 11 bases, 15 bases remained unmatched. CDR3 length: 14 amino acids. From germline, CDR1 is MNHNS and CDR2 SASEGT. The CDR3 bases are TGTGCCAGCAAAGACAGGGGATCATACAATGAGCAGTACTTC. It yields the protein CASKDRGSYNEQYF.

A word on this clonotype: A much more abundant neighbour one base away suggests this may be a read error. CDR3 region: CASSGGAGYNEQYF. CDR3 bases: TGTGCCAGTAGCGGGGGGGCGGGCTACAATGAGCAGTACTTC. The chain has TRBV6-1 and TRBJ2-7, with 11 bases fitting TRBD2. V lost 9 bases and J lost 7; bases outside the gene matches: 11. The CDR3 is 14 amino acids. Germline V gene lookup returns CDR1 MNHNS and CDR2 SASEGT.

This clonotype was found once. The chain couples TRBV4-1 to TRBJ2-3, with D tentatively TRBD1 (6 bases). Trimming pared 3 bases from V and 2 bases from J, leaving 12 bases between. This CDR3 contains 15 residues. In germline, CDR1 is MGHRA, CDR2 YSYEKL. The CDR3 nucleotides are TGCGCCAGCAGCCAGCTTGGGGGCCCCACAGATACGCAGTATTTT. Translated: CASSQLGGPTDTQYF.

This chain uses TRBV5-6 with TRBJ1-1; the D gene is possibly TRBD1 (6 bases). Germline CDR1 and CDR2: SGHDT and YYEEEE. V was trimmed by 0 bases and J by 4 bases, leaving 19 bases between them. The CDR3 loop spans 17 amino acids. This CDR3 reads CASSLDGGRAGSTEAFF. The DNA for the CDR3 is TGTGCCAGCAGCTTGGACGGGGGCAGGGCAGGTAGCACTGAAGCTTTCTTT.

The chain uses TRBV20-1 and TRBJ2-5, with D unclear. V lost 4 bases and J lost 2, with 5 bases in between. CDR1 and CDR2 from the germline V gene are DFQATT and SNEGSKA (reference sequence). The length of the CDR3 is 11 residues. The chain's CDR3 is CSAIIQETQYF. The CDR3 bases are TGCAGTGCTATAATACAAGAGACCCAGTACTTC.

The rearrangement uses TRBV6-5 and TRBJ1-1; D is uncertain. Germline CDR1 and CDR2: MNHEY and SVGAGI. The CDR3 runs 11 residues. V was trimmed by 6 bases and J by 2 bases, leaving 4 bases between them. CDR3 region: CASRRNTEAFF. The DNA of the CDR3 is TGTGCCAGCAGGCGTAACACTGAAGCTTTCTTT.